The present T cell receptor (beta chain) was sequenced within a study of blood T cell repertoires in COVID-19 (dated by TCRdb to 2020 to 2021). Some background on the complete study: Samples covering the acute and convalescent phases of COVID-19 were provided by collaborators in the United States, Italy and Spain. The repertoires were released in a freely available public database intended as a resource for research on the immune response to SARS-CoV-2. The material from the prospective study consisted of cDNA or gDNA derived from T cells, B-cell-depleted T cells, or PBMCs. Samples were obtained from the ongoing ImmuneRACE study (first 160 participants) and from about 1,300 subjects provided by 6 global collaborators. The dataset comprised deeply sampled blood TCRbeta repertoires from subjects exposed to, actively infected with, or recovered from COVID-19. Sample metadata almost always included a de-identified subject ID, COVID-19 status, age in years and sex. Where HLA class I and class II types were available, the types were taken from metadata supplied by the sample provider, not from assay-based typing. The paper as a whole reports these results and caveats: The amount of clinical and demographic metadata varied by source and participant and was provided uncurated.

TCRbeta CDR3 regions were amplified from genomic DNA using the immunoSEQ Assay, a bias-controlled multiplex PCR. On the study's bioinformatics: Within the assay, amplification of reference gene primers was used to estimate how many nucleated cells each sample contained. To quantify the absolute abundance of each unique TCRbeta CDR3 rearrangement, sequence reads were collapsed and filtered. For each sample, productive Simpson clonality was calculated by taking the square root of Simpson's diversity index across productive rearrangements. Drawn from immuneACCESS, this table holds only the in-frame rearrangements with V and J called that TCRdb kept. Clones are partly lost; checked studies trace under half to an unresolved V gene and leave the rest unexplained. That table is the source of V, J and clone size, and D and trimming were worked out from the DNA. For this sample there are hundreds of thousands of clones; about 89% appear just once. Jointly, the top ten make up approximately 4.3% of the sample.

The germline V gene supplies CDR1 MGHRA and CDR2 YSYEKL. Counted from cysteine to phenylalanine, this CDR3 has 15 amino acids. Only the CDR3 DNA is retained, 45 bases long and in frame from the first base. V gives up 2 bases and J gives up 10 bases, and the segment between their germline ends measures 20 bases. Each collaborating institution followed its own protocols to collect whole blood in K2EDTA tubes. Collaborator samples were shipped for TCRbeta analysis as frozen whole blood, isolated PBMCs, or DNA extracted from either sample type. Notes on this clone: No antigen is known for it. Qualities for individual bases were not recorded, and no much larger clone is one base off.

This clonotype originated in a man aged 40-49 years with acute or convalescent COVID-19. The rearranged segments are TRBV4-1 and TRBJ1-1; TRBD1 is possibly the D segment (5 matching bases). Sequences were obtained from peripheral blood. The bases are TGCGCCAGCAGCCAATCGGGGGGGACGGCTGAGAGAGCTTTCTTT. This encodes CASSQSGGTAERAFF.